The 15 T cell receptor beta chains below were found in one sample sequenced in a study of cytomegalovirus exposure and HLA in healthy donors. Primers for the PCR totalled 60 Vbeta and 13 Jbeta. The protocol was immunoSEQ multiplex PCR, while the TCRdb copy is restricted to in-frame clones and leaves out a portion. The table shows more than 110,000 clones, with 70% occurring only once. Sequencing was performed on PBMCs. The receptor set was obtained from a woman in her sixties in good health and CMV-seropositive.

The gene calls are TRBV14 and TRBJ1-1; D is unclear. V dropped 1 base and J dropped 2 bases, with 8 bases sitting between them. This CDR3 is built from 14 residues. Per germline, CDR1 SGHDN and CDR2 FVKESK. The CDR3 nucleotides are TGTGCCAGCAGCCAAGTAGGAGCAAACACTGAAGCTTTCTTT. Protein product: CASSQVGANTEAFF.

This clone was observed once. The chain couples TRBV9 to TRBJ2-2; 8 bases map to TRBD1. V was pared by 5 bases and J by 4 bases, with 4 bases of the junction left unmatched. Germline V lookup: CDR1 SGDLS, CDR2 YYNGEE. The CDR3 contains 14 residues. CDR3 nucleotides: TGTGCCAGCAGATGGACAGGGTCCACCGGGGAGCTGTTTTTT. It is translated as CASRWTGSTGELFF.

This chain uses TRBV7-7 with TRBJ1-1; no definite D call. CDR3 length: 13 amino acids. From germline, CDR1 is SSHAT and CDR2 FNYEAQ (reference sequence). Trimming left V 6 bases short and J 3 bases short, with 11 bases between. CDR3 in DNA: TGTGCCAGCAGTCTTAACCGGGACACTGAAGCTTTCTTT. Its translation is CASSLNRDTEAFF.

This sequence joins TRBV4-2 and TRBJ1-1; D gene uncertain. The CDR3 is made up of 15 amino acids. V gave up 6 bases and J gave up 0 bases, with 14 bases separating them. Germline CDR1 and CDR2: LGHNA and YNFKEQ. CDR3 sequence: CASSPGEGVNTEAFF. The CDR3 DNA is TGTGCCAGCAGTCCCGGAGAGGGCGTGAACACTGAAGCTTTCTTT.

CDR3 nucleotide sequence: TGTGCCAGCAGTTCCACGGACAGGAACTATGGCTACACCTTC. It specifies CASSSTDRNYGYTF. The chain uses TRBV6-5 and TRBJ1-2, with 7 bases aligning to TRBD1. The CDR3 has 14 amino acids. Losses at the gene ends were 4 bases for V and 2 bases for J; bases not matched to a gene: 4. The germline V gene encodes CDR1 MNHEY and CDR2 SVGAGI.

The gene calls are TRBV6-1 and TRBJ1-6; 8 bases match TRBD1. The CDR3 extends over 15 amino acids. V was clipped by 6 bases and J by 5 bases; unmatched bases: 6. Per the germline V gene, CDR1 is MNHNS and CDR2 is SASEGT. The CDR3 sequence: CASSGQGADNSPLHF. CDR3 coding DNA: TGTGCCAGCAGCGGACAGGGAGCCGATAATTCACCCCTCCACTTT.

In its sample, this clone was seen once. V and J are TRBV7-8 and TRBJ1-1, with D uncertain. The germline V gene encodes CDR1 SGHVS and CDR2 FQNEAQ. This CDR3 is 12 amino acids long. Trimming shortened V by 2 bases and J by 7 bases, and 8 bases separated the two germline ends. The CDR3 DNA reads as TGTGCCAGCAGCTTACGGGATGGTGAAGCTTTCTTT. Its protein product is CASSLRDGEAFF.

The J gene is TRBJ2-1, the V gene TRBV30; D is uncertain. V lost 1 base to trimming and J lost 3 bases, with 10 bases between them. Germline-derived CDR1 and CDR2 are GTSNPN and SVGIG (reference sequence). This CDR3 spans 14 amino acids. The CDR3 is CAWSAMTLYNEQFF. Written as DNA, the CDR3 is TGTGCCTGGAGTGCGATGACTCTCTACAATGAGCAGTTCTTC.

This clone occurred a few times. The V call is TRBV28, the J call TRBJ1-4; 7 bases agree with TRBD1. CDR1 and CDR2 from the germline V gene are MDHEN and SYDVKM. V dropped 6 bases and J dropped 8; count of bases not matched to a gene: 9. The CDR3 is 14 amino acids. CDR3 nucleotides: TGTGCCAGCAGGGTTGGGGCAGGGGGAGAAAAACTGTTTTTT. Amino acid sequence: CASRVGAGGEKLFF.

V and J are TRBV19 and TRBJ1-5; 7 nucleotides align to TRBD1. V lost 5 bases to trimming and J lost 0 bases; unmatched junction nucleotides: 10. There are 17 residues in the CDR3. Germline lookup yields CDR1 LNHDA and CDR2 SQIVND (reference sequence). CDR3 nucleotide sequence: TGTGCCAGTAGTCTATCTAGGGACAGAACTAGCAATCAGCCCCAGCATTTT. Its translation: CASSLSRDRTSNQPQHF.

This clone has just a few counts. The V gene is TRBV6-1, the J gene TRBJ1-1; 8 bases align to TRBD1. The CDR3 has 15 residues. The V and J ends lost 4 bases and 3 bases, in that order; junction bases with no gene match: 7. CDR1 is MNHNS and CDR2 is SASEGT in the germline V gene. The CDR3 DNA is TGTGCCAGCAGTGTAGCAGGGGGCCAAGACACTGAAGCTTTCTTT. Protein product: CASSVAGGQDTEAFF.

The V and J genes are TRBV5-1 and TRBJ1-1; 9 bases map to TRBD1. The CDR3 contains 14 residues. CDR1 and CDR2 from the germline V gene are SGHRS and YFSETQ. The V segment lost 3 bases and the J segment 5 bases; nucleotides outside the gene matches: 5. In DNA, the CDR3 is TGCGCCAGCAGCTCGGGACAGGGATGGACTGAAGCTTTCTTT. The encoded protein is CASSSGQGWTEAFF.

In this sample, this clone turned up a few times. The CDR3 sequence: CASSFSGGGIYGYTF. DNA of the CDR3: TGTGCCAGCAGCTTCTCCGGGGGAGGAATCTATGGCTACACCTTC. V is TRBV7-9 and J is TRBJ1-2; tentatively, D is TRBD1 (5 bases). CDR1 is SEHNR and CDR2 is FQNEAQ in the germline V gene (reference sequence). Trimming took off 3 bases at V and 4 bases at J, with 15 bases between the two ends. The CDR3 extends over 15 amino acids.

This clone is a singleton in its sample. The rearrangement uses TRBV28 and TRBJ1-4; no definite D call. Deletions cut 7 bases from V and 8 bases from J, with 17 bases between. CDR3 length: 14 residues. The germline V gene has CDR1 MDHEN and CDR2 SYDVKM. Here the CDR3 reads CASTSLRVLEKLFF. CDR3 in DNA: TGTGCCAGCACCTCTTTGAGGGTTTTGGAAAAACTGTTTTTT.

The chain joins TRBV18 to TRBJ2-1; 9 bases agree with TRBD2. In germline, CDR1 is KGHSH, CDR2 LQKENI. The CDR3 totals 16 residues. V trimming: 2 bases; J trimming: 4 bases; junction bases outside the gene matches: 6. The CDR3 is CASSPSSGKEYNEQFF. For the CDR3, the DNA is TGTGCCAGCTCACCATCTAGCGGGAAAGAATACAATGAGCAGTTCTTC. Drawing the rest from reference TRBV18 and TRBJ2-1, the complete variable domain is NAGVMQNPRHLVRRRGQEARLRCSPMKGHSHVYWYRQLPEEGLKFMVYLQKENIIDESGMPKERFSAEFPKEGPSILRIQQVVRGDSAAYFCASSPSSGKEYNEQFFGPGTRLTVL.